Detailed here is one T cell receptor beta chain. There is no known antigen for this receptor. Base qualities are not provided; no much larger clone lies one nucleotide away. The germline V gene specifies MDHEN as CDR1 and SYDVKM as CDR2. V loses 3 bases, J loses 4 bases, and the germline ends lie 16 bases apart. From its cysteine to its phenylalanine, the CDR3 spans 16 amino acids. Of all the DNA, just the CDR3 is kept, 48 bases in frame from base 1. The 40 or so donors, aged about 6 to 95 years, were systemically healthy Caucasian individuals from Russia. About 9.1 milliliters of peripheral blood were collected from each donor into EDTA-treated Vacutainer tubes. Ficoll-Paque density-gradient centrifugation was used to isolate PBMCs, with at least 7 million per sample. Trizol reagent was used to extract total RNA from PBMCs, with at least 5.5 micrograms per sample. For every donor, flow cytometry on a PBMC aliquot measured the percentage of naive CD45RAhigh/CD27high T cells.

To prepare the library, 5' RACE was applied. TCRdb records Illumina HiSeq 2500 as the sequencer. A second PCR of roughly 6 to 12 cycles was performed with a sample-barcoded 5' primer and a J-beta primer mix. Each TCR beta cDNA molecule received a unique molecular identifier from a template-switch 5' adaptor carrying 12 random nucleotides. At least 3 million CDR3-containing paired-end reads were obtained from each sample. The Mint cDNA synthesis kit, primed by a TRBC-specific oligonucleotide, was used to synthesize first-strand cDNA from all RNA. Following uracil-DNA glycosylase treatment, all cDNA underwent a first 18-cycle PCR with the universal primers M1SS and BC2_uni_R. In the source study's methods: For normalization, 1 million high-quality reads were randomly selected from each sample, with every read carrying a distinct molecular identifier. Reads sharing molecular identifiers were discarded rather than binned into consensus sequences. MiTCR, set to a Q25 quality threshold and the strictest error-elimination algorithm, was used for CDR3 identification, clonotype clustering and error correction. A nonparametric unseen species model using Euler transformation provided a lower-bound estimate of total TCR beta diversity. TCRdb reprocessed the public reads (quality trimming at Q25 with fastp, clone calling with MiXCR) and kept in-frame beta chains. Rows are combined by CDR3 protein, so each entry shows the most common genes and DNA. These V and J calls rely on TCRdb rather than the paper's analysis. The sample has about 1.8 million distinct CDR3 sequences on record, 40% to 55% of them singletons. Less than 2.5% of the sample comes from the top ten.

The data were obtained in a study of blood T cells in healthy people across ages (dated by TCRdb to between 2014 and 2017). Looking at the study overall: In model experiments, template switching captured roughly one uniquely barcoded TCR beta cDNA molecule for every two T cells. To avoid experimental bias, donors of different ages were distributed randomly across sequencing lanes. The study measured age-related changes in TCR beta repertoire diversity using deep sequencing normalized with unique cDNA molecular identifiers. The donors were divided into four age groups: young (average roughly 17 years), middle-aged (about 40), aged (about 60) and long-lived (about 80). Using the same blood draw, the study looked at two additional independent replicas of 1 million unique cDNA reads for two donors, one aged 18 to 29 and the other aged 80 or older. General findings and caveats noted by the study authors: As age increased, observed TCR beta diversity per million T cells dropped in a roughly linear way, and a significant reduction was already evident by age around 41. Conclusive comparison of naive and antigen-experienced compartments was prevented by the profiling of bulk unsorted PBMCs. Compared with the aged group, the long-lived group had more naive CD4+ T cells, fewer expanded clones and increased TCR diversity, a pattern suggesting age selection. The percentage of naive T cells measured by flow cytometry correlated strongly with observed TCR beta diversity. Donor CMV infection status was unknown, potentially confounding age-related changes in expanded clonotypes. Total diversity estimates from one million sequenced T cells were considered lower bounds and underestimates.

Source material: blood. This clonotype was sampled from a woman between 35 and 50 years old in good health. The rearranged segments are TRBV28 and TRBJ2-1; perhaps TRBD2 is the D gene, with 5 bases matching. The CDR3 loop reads CASSFPGLLSYNEQFF. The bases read TGTGCCAGCAGTTTCCCAGGACTCTTATCTTACAATGAGCAGTTCTTC. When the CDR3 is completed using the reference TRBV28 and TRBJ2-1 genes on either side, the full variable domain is DVKVTQSSRYLVKRTGEKVFLECVQDMDHENMFWYRQDPGLGLRLIYFSYDVKMKEKGDIPEGYSVSREKKERFSLILESASTNQTSMYLCASSFPGLLSYNEQFFGPGTRLTVL.